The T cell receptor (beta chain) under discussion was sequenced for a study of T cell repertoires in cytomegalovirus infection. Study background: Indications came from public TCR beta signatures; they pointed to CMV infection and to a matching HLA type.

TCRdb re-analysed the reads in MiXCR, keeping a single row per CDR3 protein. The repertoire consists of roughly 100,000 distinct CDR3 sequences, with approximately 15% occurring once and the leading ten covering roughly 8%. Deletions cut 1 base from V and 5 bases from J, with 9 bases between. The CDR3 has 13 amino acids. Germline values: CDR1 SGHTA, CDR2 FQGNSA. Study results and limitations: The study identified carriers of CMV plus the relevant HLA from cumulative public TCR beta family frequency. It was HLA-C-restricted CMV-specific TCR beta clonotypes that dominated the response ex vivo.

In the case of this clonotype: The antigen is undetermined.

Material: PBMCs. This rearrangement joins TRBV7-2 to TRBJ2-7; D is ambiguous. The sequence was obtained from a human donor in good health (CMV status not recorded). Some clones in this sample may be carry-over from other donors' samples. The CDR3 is CASSLVSQDEQYF. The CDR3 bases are TGTGCCAGCAGCTTAGTTAGTCAGGACGAGCAGTACTTC.